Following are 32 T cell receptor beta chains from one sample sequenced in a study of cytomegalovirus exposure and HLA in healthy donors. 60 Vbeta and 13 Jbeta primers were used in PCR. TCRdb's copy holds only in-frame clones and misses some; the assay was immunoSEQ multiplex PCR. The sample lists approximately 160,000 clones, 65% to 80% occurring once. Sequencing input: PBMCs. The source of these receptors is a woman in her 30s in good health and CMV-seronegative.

The DNA for the CDR3 is TGTGCCAGCAGTTTGATGACTGGTAACAATGAGCAGTTCTTC. It encodes CASSLMTGNNEQFF. The chain links TRBV27 to TRBJ2-1, with no clear D. The V and J ends lost 3 bases and 5 bases respectively, with 11 bases between them. CDR1 is MNHEY and CDR2 is SMNVEV in the germline V gene (reference sequence). CDR3 length equals 14 residues.

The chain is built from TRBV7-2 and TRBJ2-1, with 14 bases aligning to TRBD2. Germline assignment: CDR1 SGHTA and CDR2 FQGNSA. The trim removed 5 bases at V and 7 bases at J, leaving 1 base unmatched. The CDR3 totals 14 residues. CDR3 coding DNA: TGTGCCAGCAGCCGGACTAGCGGGGGGAATGAGCAGTTCTTC. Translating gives CASSRTSGGNEQFF. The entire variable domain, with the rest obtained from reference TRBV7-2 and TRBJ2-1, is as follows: GAGVSQSPSNKVTEKGKDVELRCDPISGHTALYWYRQSLGQGLEFLIYFQGNSAPDKSGLPSDRFSAERTGGSVSTLTIQRTQQEDSAVYLCASSRTSGGNEQFFGPGTRLTVL.

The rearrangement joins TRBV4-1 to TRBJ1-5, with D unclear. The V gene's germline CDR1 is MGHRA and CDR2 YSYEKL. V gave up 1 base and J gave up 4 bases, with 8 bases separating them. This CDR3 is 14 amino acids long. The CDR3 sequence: CASSQAIENQPQHF. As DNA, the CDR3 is TGCGCCAGCAGCCAAGCAATAGAAAATCAGCCCCAGCATTTT.

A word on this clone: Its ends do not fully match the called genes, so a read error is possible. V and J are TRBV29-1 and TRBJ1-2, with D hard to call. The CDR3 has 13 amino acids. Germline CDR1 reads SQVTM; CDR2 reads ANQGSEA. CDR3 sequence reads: CSVPDRLRDGYPF. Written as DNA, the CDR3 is TGCAGCGTTCCAGACCGCCTGAGGGATGGCTACCCCTTC.

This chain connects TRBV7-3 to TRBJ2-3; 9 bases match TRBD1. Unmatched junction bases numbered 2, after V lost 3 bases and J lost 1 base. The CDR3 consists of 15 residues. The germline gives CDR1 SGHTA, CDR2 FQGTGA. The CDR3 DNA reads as TGTGCCAGCAGCTTCCGGGACAGGGGCACAGATACGCAGTATTTT. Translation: CASSFRDRGTDTQYF.

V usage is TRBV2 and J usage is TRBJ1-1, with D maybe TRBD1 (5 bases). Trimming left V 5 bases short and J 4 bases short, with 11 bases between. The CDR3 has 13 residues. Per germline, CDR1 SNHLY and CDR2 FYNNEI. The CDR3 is CASSSDQGTEAFF. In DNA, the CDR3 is TGTGCCAGCAGTTCTGATCAGGGCACTGAAGCTTTCTTT.

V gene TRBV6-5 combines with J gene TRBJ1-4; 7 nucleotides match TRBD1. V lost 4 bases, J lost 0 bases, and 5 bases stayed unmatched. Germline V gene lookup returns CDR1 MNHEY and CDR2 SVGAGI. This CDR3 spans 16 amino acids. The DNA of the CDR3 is TGTGCCAGCAGTTCAAACAGGGGTGCAACTAATGAAAAACTGTTTTTT. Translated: CASSSNRGATNEKLFF.

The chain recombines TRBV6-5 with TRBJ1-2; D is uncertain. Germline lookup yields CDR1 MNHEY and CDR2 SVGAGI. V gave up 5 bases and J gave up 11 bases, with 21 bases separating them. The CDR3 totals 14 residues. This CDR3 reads CASSPLQTTTSYTF. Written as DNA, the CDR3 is TGTGCCAGCAGTCCCCTCCAAACGACCACTAGTTACACCTTC.

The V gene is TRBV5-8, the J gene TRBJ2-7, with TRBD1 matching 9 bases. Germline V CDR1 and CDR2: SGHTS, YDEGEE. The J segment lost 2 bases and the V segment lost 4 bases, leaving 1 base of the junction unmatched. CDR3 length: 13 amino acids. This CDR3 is CASSGDRAYEQYF. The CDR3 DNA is TGTGCCAGCAGCGGGGACAGGGCCTACGAGCAGTACTTC.

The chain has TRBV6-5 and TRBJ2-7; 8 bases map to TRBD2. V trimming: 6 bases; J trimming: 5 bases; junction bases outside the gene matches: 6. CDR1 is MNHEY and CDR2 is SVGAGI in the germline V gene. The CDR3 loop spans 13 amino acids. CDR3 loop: CASRREGSHEQYF. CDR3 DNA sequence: TGTGCCAGCAGACGGGAGGGTTCCCACGAGCAGTACTTC.

The CDR3 nucleotides are TGTGCCAGCAGCTGGAAACTAGCGGGGTCCCAAGAGACCCAGTACTTC. Its protein product is CASSWKLAGSQETQYF. This chain joins TRBV5-6 and TRBJ2-5; TRBD2 agrees at 10 bases. Trimming took 3 bases from V and 1 from J; bases not matched to a gene: 6. Germline V gives CDR1 SGHDT, CDR2 YYEEEE. CDR3 length equals 16 residues.

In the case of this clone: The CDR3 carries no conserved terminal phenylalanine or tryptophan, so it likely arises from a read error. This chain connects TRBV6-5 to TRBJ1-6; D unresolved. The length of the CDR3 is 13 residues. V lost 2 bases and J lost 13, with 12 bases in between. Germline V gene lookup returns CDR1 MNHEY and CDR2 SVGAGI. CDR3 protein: CASSYEAVSPLHL. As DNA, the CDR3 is TGTGCCAGCAGTTACGAGGCAGTCTCGCCCCTCCACCTT.

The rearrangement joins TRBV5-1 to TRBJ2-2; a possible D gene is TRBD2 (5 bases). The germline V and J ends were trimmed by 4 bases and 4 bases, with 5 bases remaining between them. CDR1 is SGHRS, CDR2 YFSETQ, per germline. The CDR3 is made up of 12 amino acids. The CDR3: CASSGLTGELFF. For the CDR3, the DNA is TGCGCCAGCAGCGGACTCACCGGGGAGCTGTTTTTT. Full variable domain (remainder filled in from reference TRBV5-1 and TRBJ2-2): KAGVTQTPRYLIKTRGQQVTLSCSPISGHRSVSWYQQTPGQGLQFLFEYFSETQRNKGNFPGRFSGRQFSNSRSEMNVSTLELGDSALYLCASSGLTGELFFGEGSRLTVL.

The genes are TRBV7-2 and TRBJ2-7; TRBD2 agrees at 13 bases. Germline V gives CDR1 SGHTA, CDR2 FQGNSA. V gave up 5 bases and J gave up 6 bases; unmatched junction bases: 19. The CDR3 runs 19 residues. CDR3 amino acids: CASSPRTSGRAAVGAEQYF. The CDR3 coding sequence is TGTGCCAGCAGCCCCCGGACTAGCGGGAGAGCCGCGGTTGGGGCCGAGCAGTACTTC.

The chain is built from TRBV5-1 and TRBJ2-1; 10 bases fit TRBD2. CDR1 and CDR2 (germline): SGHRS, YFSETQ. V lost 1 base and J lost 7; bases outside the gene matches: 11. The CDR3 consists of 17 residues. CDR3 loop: CASSLSSSGRARNEQFF. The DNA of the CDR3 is TGCGCCAGCAGCTTGTCGTCGAGCGGGAGGGCTAGGAATGAGCAGTTCTTC.

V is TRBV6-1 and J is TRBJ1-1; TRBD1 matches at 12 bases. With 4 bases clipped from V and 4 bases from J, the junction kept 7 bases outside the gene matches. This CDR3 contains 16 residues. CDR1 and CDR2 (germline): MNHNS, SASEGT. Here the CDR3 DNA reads TGTGCCAGCAGTGCCGGGACAGGGGGCTTGGGCACTGAAGCTTTCTTT. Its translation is CASSAGTGGLGTEAFF.

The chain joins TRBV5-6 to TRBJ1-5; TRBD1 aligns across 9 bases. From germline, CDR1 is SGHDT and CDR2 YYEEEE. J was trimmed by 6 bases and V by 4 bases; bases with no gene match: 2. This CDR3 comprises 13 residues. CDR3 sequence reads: CASSGDRAQPQHF. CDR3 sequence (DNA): TGTGCCAGCAGCGGGGACAGGGCTCAGCCCCAGCATTTT.

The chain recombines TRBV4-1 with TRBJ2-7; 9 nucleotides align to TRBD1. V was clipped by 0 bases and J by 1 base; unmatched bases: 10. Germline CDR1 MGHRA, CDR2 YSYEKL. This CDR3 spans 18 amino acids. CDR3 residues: CASSQEGSGTGRSYEQYF. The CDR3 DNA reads TGCGCCAGCAGCCAAGAAGGAAGTGGGACAGGGAGGTCCTACGAGCAGTACTTC.

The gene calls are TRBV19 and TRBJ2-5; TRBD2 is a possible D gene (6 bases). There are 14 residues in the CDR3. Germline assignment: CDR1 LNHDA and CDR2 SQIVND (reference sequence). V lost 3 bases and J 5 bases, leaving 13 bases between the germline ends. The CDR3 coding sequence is TGTGCCAGTAGTATCGGGGGAGGTGAGGAGACCCAGTACTTC. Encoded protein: CASSIGGGEETQYF.

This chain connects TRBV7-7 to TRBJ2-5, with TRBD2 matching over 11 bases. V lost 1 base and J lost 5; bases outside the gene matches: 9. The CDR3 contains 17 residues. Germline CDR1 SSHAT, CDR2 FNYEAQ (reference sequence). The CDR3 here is CASSLGGLAGPVETQYF. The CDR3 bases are TGTGCCAGCAGCTTAGGAGGACTAGCGGGCCCCGTTGAGACCCAGTACTTC.

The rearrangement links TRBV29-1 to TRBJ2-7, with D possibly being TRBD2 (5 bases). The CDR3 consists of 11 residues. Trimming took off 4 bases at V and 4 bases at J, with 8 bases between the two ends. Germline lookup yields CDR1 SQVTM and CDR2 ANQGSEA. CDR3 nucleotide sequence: TGCAGCGTTGGATGGAGGTACGAGCAGTACTTC. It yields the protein CSVGWRYEQYF.

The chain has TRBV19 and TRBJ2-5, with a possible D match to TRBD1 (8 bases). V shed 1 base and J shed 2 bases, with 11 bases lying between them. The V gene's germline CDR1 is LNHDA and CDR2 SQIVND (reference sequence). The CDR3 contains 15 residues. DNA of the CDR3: TGTGCCAGTAGTATAGTACAGGGGGGGCAAGAGACCCAGTACTTC. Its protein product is CASSIVQGGQETQYF.

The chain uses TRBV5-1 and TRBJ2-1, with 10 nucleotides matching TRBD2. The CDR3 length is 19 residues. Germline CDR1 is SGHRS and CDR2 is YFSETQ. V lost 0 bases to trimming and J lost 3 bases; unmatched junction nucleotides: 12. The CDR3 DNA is TGCGCCAGCAGCTTGGCCGAGTTGGCTAGCGGGAGTCTCTACAATGAGCAGTTCTTC. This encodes CASSLAELASGSLYNEQFF.

The CDR3 protein is CASSVGTVYEQYF. The CDR3 DNA follows: TGTGCCAGCAGCGTCGGGACAGTCTACGAGCAGTACTTC. V and J are TRBV5-5 and TRBJ2-7, with TRBD1 matching over 7 bases. The V and J ends lost 4 bases and 3 bases, in that order; junction bases with no gene match: 4. The CDR3 is made up of 13 amino acids. CDR1 and CDR2 (germline): SGHKS, YYEKEE (reference sequence).

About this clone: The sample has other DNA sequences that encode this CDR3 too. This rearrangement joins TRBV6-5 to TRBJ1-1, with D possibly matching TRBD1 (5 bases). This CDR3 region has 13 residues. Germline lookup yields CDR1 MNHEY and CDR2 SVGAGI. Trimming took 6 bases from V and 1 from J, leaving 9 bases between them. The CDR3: CASSQGQNTEAFF. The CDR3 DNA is TGTGCCAGCAGCCAGGGCCAGAACACTGAAGCTTTCTTT.

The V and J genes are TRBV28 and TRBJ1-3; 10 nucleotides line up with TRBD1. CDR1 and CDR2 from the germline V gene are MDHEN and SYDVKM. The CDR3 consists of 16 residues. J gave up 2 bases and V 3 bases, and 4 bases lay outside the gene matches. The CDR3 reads CASSLTGGLTGNTIYF. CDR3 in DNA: TGTGCCAGCAGTTTGACAGGGGGCTTAACTGGAAACACCATATATTTT.

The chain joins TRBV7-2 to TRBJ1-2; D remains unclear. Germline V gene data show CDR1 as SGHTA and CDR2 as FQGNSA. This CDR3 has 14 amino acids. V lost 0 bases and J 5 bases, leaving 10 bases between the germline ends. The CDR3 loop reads CASSLAPSLYGYTF. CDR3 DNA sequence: TGTGCCAGCAGCTTAGCCCCGAGCCTTTATGGCTACACCTTC.

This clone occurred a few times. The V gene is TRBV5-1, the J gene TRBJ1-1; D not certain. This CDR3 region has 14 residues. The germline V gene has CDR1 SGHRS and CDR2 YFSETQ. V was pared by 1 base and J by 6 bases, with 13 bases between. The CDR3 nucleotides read TGCGCCAGCAGCTTGCTTTCCAGGCGACCTGAAGCTTTCTTT. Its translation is CASSLLSRRPEAFF.

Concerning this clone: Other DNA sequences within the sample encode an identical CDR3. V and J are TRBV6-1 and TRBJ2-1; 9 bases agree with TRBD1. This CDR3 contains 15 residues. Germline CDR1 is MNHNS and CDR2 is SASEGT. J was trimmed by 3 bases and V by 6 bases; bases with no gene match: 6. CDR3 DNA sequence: TGTGCCAGCAGGCAGCCGGGACAGGGCTACAATGAGCAGTTCTTC. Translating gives CASRQPGQGYNEQFF.

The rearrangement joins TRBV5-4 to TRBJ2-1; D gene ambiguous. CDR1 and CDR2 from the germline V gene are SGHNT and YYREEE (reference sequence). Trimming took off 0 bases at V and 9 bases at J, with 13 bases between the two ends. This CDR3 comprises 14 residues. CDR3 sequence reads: CASSLVRVRSEQFF. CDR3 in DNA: TGTGCCAGCAGCTTGGTTCGGGTCCGGAGTGAGCAGTTCTTC.

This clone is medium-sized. The CDR3, as DNA: TGTGCCACCAGCAGAGACAGGGGGACTGGGGCCAACGTCCTGACTTTC. This translates into CATSRDRGTGANVLTF. This chain joins TRBV15 and TRBJ2-6, with 7 bases that match TRBD1. This CDR3 comprises 16 residues. The J segment lost 2 bases and the V segment lost 0 bases, leaving 1 base of the junction unmatched. Germline lookup yields CDR1 LNHNV and CDR2 YYDKDF (reference sequence).

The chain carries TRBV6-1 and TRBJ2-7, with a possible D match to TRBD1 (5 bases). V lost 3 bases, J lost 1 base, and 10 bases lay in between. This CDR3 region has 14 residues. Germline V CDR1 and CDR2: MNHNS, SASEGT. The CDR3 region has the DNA TGTGCCAGCAGTGAGTTCCAGGGTTCCTACGAGCAGTACTTC. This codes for CASSEFQGSYEQYF.